This T cell receptor beta chain appears in the sequencing data of a study of response to subunit inactivated influenza vaccine. General study findings and limits: Few additional T cells are recruited per seasonal influenza vaccination, authors suggested.

The sample holds many counts of this clonotype. The target antigen is unknown. V lost 4 bases to trimming and J lost 3 bases; unmatched junction nucleotides: 5. This CDR3 contains 14 residues. The V gene's germline CDR1 is DFQATT and CDR2 SNEGSKA (reference sequence). TCRdb passed the RT-PCR reads through MiXCR, listing each CDR3 protein once. The sample contains about 700,000 distinct CDR3 sequences, about 15% of which appear only once. This rearrangement joins TRBV20-1 to TRBJ2-3; TRBD2 matches at 9 bases. The TCR sequence derives from a middle-aged man who received an inactivated influenza vaccine. This material consisted of PBMCs from blood, taken 11 to 12 days after vaccination. CDR3 loop: CSAKPGLATDTQYF. The CDR3 region has the DNA TGCAGTGCTAAACCGGGACTAGCTACAGATACGCAGTATTTT.